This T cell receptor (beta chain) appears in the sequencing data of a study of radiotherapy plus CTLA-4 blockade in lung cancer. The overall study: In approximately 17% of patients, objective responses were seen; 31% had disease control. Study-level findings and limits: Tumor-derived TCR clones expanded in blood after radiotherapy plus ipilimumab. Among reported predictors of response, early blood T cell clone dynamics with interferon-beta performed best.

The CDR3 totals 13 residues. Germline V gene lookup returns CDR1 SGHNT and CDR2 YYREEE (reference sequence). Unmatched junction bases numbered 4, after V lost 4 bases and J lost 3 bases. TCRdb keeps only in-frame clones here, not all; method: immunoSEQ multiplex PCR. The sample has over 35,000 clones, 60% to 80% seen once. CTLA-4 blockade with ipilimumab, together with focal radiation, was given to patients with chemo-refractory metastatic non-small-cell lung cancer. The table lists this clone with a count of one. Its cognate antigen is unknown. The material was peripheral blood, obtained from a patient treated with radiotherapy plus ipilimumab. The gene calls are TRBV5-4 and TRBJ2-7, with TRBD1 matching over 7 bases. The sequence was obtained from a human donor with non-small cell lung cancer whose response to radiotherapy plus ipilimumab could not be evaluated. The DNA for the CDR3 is TGTGCCAGCAGCCGGGACAGCTTCTACGAGCAGTACTTC. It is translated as CASSRDSFYEQYF. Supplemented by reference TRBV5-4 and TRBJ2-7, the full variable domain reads ETGVTQSPTHLIKTRGQQVTLRCSSQSGHNTVSWYQQALGQGPQFIFQYYREEENGRGNFPPRFSGLQFPNYSSELNVNALELDDSALYLCASSRDSFYEQYFGPGTRLTVT.